This T cell receptor beta chain originates from a study of beta chain features in type 1 diabetes. Expressed TCRB transcripts got sequenced, as all isolated RNA was reverse transcribed. Only in-frame clones appear in the TCRdb table, and some are missing; sequencing was by immunoSEQ multiplex PCR. This table has some 500,000 clones, 10% to 12% appearing once. Study findings and constraints: The similarity of naive, central memory and Treg TCRB repertoires appeared greater among patients than among healthy donors. Shorter templates might be favored by PCR, equally in patients and controls.

CDR1 is PRHDT and CDR2 is FYEKMQ in the germline V gene (reference sequence). V lost 4 bases, J lost 0 bases, and 15 bases lay in between. The CDR3 runs to 16 residues. This clone has just a few counts. Its antigen remains unknown. Sequenced input: naive CD4+ T cells from blood. This clonotype was obtained from a woman aged 18-29 years in good health. The rearrangement links TRBV13 to TRBJ1-1; D ambiguous. CDR3 bases: TGTGCCAGCAGCTCCCACGGACGGTACATGAACACTGAAGCTTTCTTT. Its translation: CASSSHGRYMNTEAFF. Filled out from reference TRBV13 and TRBJ1-1, the complete variable domain reads AAGVIQSPRHLIKEKRETATLKCYPIPRHDTVYWYQQGPGQDPQFLISFYEKMQSDKGSIPDRFSAQQFSDYHSELNMSSLELGDSALYFCASSSHGRYMNTEAFFGQGTRLTVV.